What follows are 32 T cell receptor beta chains derived from one specimen sequenced in a study of T cells in localized non-small cell lung cancer. Profiled with immunoSEQ multiplex PCR; TCRdb holds only in-frame clones, not every one. The table includes about a thousand clones, roughly 18% detected once. The material was normal lung tissue next to the tumor, obtained before any cancer treatment. These receptors were obtained from a male donor at least 60 years old with stage III lung adenocarcinoma.

There are a few counts of this clone. The chain employs TRBV9 and TRBJ2-3; no reliable D call. Trimming removed 0 bases at V and 6 bases at J, with 11 bases between. The germline CDR1 and CDR2 sequences are SGDLS and YYNGEE. The CDR3 length is 14 residues. CDR3 nucleotide sequence: TGTGCCAGCAGCGTAGTTGGGGATGGGGATACGCAGTATTTT. Translation gives CASSVVGDGDTQYF.

This clone was counted between two and nine times. A junction end diverges from the germline sequence, so it may reflect a read error. This chain uses TRBV6-8 with TRBJ1-2; D is perhaps TRBD1 (5 bases). The CDR3 is 13 amino acids. The germline gives CDR1 MNHGY, CDR2 SAAAGT. The CDR3 sequence is CAISGAADDGYTF. CDR3 nucleotides: TGTGCCATCAGTGGGGCAGCTGACGATGGCTACACCTTC.

This clone was counted a few times. This chain links TRBV8-2 with TRBJ2-7; the table's D call TRBD1 went unverified against the DNA. TRBV8-2 constitutes a pseudogene. This CDR3 has 13 amino acids. CDR3 coding DNA: TGTGCCAGTGTCGGGACAGTCCCCTACGAGCAGTACTTC. Translating it yields CASVGTVPYEQYF.

This clone is classed as medium-sized. The V gene is TRBV6-8, the J gene TRBJ2-1; no clear D. The CDR3 is 15 residues long. Germline CDR1 MNHGY, CDR2 SAAAGT. V was cut by 7 bases and J by 5 bases, with 18 bases left in between. Here the CDR3 reads CASTEQPSSHNEQFF. As DNA, the CDR3 is TGTGCCAGCACCGAGCAGCCCTCGAGCCACAATGAGCAGTTCTTC.

This clone showed up just a few times. The rearrangement joins TRBV28 to TRBJ1-4; D ambiguous. V was cut by 7 bases and J by 10 bases, with 13 bases left in between. Germline CDR1 and CDR2: MDHEN and SYDVKM. The CDR3 has 12 residues. The chain's CDR3 is CASTGQRGKLFF. CDR3 in DNA: TGTGCCAGCACCGGTCAACGGGGAAAACTGTTTTTT.

V usage is TRBV19 and J usage is TRBJ2-1; the match to TRBD2 covers 11 bases. After removal of 3 bases from V and 8 bases from J, the junction contained 9 bases not matched to a gene. CDR3 length: 16 residues. Germline assignment: CDR1 LNHDA and CDR2 SQIVND (reference sequence). CDR3 in amino acids: CASSIQASGGFDEQFF. The CDR3 DNA reads TGTGCCAGTAGTATCCAGGCTAGCGGGGGGTTCGATGAGCAGTTCTTC.

The V and J genes are TRBV6-8 and TRBJ1-3; D is possibly TRBD1 (6 bases). The CDR3 spans 15 residues. CDR1 is MNHGY and CDR2 is SAAAGT in the germline V gene. The ends were cut back, 6 bases at V and 7 bases at J, with 19 bases in the middle. In DNA form, the CDR3 reads TGTGCCAGCAGAAGAAACCGGGACGGGGGCAACACCATATATTTT. Translated, it gives CASRRNRDGGNTIYF.

This clone was counted a few times. The chain carries TRBV19 and TRBJ2-1; 13 nucleotides align to TRBD2. The germline V gene encodes CDR1 LNHDA and CDR2 SQIVND (reference sequence). The CDR3 extends over 16 amino acids. The trim removed 5 bases at V and 6 bases at J, leaving 7 bases unmatched. DNA for the CDR3: TGTGCCAGTAGTGGAACTAGCGGGAGGGCAAGCAATGAGCAGTTCTTC. This codes for CASSGTSGRASNEQFF.

The rearrangement links TRBV7-6 to TRBJ2-1, with D possibly matching TRBD1 (6 bases). CDR3 size: 17 residues. Trimming pared 5 bases from V and 4 bases from J, leaving 21 bases between. Germline CDR1 and CDR2: SGHVS and FNYEAQ. This chain's CDR3 is CASSPKTGTRYYNEQFF. The DNA for the CDR3 is TGTGCCAGCAGCCCCAAGACCGGGACACGTTATTACAATGAGCAGTTCTTC.

This clone is a singleton in its sample. The V gene is TRBV19, the J gene TRBJ2-7; D not certain. V lost 2 bases, J lost 0 bases, and 8 bases lay in between. CDR3 size: 14 residues. Germline-derived CDR1 and CDR2 are LNHDA and SQIVND (reference sequence). CDR3 nucleotides: TGTGCCAGTAGTATAACGGATAGCTCCTACGAGCAGTACTTC. Residues: CASSITDSSYEQYF.

The V gene is TRBV28, the J gene TRBJ1-2, with D tentatively TRBD1 (5 bases). V was trimmed by 8 bases and J by 6 bases, leaving 25 bases between them. Germline V lookup: CDR1 MDHEN, CDR2 SYDVKM. The CDR3 spans 16 residues. CDR3 amino acids: CASRSPSYIREDGYTF. The DNA of the CDR3 is TGTGCCAGCCGCTCCCCCTCCTACATCAGGGAGGATGGCTACACCTTC.

This clone was picked up a small number of times. This chain connects TRBV5-1 to TRBJ2-1; possibly TRBD2 for D (7 bases). The germline gives CDR1 SGHRS, CDR2 YFSETQ. Trimming cost V 3 bases and J 5 bases, with 21 bases left between them. The CDR3 covers 17 residues. The CDR3 region is CASSSLGGGSFNNEQFF. The CDR3 bases are TGCGCCAGCAGCTCGCTGGGGGGCGGGAGTTTCAACAATGAGCAGTTCTTC.

This clone was detected only a few times. The V call is TRBV19, the J call TRBJ2-7, with no clear D. Per the germline V gene, CDR1 is LNHDA and CDR2 is SQIVND (reference sequence). This CDR3 has 15 residues. V gave up 2 bases and J gave up 4 bases, with 15 bases separating them. The CDR3 DNA follows: TGTGCCAGTAGTATAAAGGACGGAGACCTTTACGAGCAGTACTTC. Translating it yields CASSIKDGDLYEQYF.

The rearrangement uses TRBV1 and TRBJ1-4. TRBV1 is a pseudogene locus. The CDR3 covers 17 residues. CDR3 DNA: TGCGCCAGCAGCCGGAACCCCATGGGGTCAACTAATGAAAAACTGTTTTTT. Residues: CASSRNPMGSTNEKLFF.

This clone was seen only a few times. The chain couples TRBV9 to TRBJ2-5; 7 bases fit TRBD2. The CDR3 sequence is 14 residues long. Per germline, CDR1 SGDLS and CDR2 YYNGEE. The V gene end was trimmed by 0 bases and the J gene end by 2 bases; junction bases not matched to a gene: 1. CDR3 sequence (DNA): TGTGCCAGCAGCGTAGGCGGGGGACAAGAGACCCAGTACTTC. Translation gives CASSVGGGQETQYF.

This clone is medium-sized in the sample. The genes are TRBV6-8 and TRBJ2-7; 7 bases are a match to TRBD1. Germline CDR1 MNHGY, CDR2 SAAAGT. This CDR3 is built from 13 residues. V lost 1 base, J lost 6 bases, and 3 bases stayed unmatched. For the CDR3, the DNA is TGTGCCAGCAGTTACTACTACAGGGGCGAGCAGTACTTC. Residues: CASSYYYRGEQYF.

The sample holds a few counts of this clone. The V call is TRBV25-1, the J call TRBJ2-5, with TRBD1 matching 11 bases. Unmatched junction bases numbered 14, after V lost 4 bases and J lost 4 bases. The CDR3 totals 18 residues. Germline V CDR1 and CDR2: MGHDK, SYGVNS. The CDR3 DNA sequence: TGTGCCAGCAGTGCCGTTTATCTGGGACAGGGGGAGCGAGAGACCCAGTACTTC. This translates into CASSAVYLGQGERETQYF. Together with reference TRBV25-1 and TRBJ2-5, the CDR3 gives the full variable domain: EADIYQTPRYLVIGTGKKITLECSQTMGHDKMYWYQQDPGMELHLIHYSYGVNSTEKGDLSSESTVSRIRTEHFPLTLESARPSHTSQYLCASSAVYLGQGERETQYFGPGTRLLVL.

The chain links TRBV5-1 to TRBJ2-2; D remains ambiguous. The length of the CDR3 is 14 residues. V was cut by 2 bases and J by 4 bases, with 9 bases left in between. Germline lookup yields CDR1 SGHRS and CDR2 YFSETQ. CDR3 in amino acids: CASSFRPSTGELFF. CDR3 DNA: TGCGCCAGCAGCTTTAGGCCCAGCACCGGGGAGCTGTTTTTT.

This clone was seen only a few times. V is TRBV6-8 and J is TRBJ2-5, with a tentative D call TRBD1 (6 bases). Trimming shortened V by 6 bases and J by 4 bases, and 18 bases separated the two germline ends. Germline V CDR1 and CDR2: MNHGY, SAAAGT. The CDR3 extends over 15 amino acids. The CDR3 nucleotides are TGTGCCAGCAGCGGAGGACAGCCGAGTCGAGAGACCCAGTACTTC. This encodes CASSGGQPSRETQYF.

This clone was counted only a few times. The V call is TRBV11-3, the J call TRBJ2-7; TRBD2 aligns across 9 bases. CDR3 length equals 14 residues. V dropped 7 bases and J dropped 0; count of bases not matched to a gene: 4. Germline CDR1 is SGHNT and CDR2 is YENEEA. The CDR3 bases are TGTGCCAGCACCCGAGCGGGAGGCTCCTACGAGCAGTACTTC. Its translation is CASTRAGGSYEQYF. Supplemented by reference TRBV11-3 and TRBJ2-7, the full variable domain reads EAGVVQSPRYKIIEKKQPVAFWCNPISGHNTLYWYLQNLGQGPELLIRYENEEAVDDSQLPKDRFSAERLKGVDSTLKIQPAELGDSAVYLCASTRAGGSYEQYFGPGTRLTVT.

This clone has a handful of counts. This chain uses TRBV28 with TRBJ2-3, with 7 nucleotides matching TRBD2. The CDR3 has 17 amino acids. The germline V gene encodes CDR1 MDHEN and CDR2 SYDVKM. The V segment lost 4 bases and the J segment 2 bases; nucleotides outside the gene matches: 12. In DNA, the CDR3 is TGTGCCAGCAGTTCCCCACGAGCGGGGATTTCCACAGATACGCAGTATTTT. This gives the protein CASSSPRAGISTDTQYF.

CDR3 protein: CASSDPSGANGYTF. DNA for the CDR3: TGTGCCAGCAGCGATCCCTCCGGGGCAAATGGCTACACCTTC. The chain employs TRBV28 and TRBJ1-2, with D perhaps matching TRBD1 (5 bases). The V end lost 6 bases, the J end lost 6 bases, and 17 bases lay between the germline ends. CDR3 length equals 14 residues. CDR1 is MDHEN and CDR2 is SYDVKM in the germline V gene.

This clone was counted between two and nine times. The gene calls are TRBV6-8 and TRBJ2-7; unclear D gene. The CDR3 contains 12 residues. Trimming stripped 6 bases from V and 0 bases from J, with 6 bases between. Germline V gene lookup returns CDR1 MNHGY and CDR2 SAAAGT. CDR3 protein: CASSPPSYEQYF. The CDR3 bases are TGTGCCAGCAGCCCCCCCTCCTACGAGCAGTACTTC.

The chain is built from TRBV14 and TRBJ2-3; D is tentatively TRBD1 or TRBD2 (7 bases each). Germline V gene sequence: CDR1 SGHDN, CDR2 FVKESK. CDR3 length equals 15 residues. Trimming took 4 bases from V and 6 from J, leaving 17 bases between them. This chain's CDR3 is CASSPNRQGGDTQYF. The CDR3 coding sequence is TGTGCCAGCAGCCCAAATAGACAGGGAGGGGATACGCAGTATTTT.

This clone appeared a few times. This sequence joins TRBV28 and TRBJ2-4, with D tentatively TRBD1 (6 bases). Trimming removed 5 bases from V and 1 base from J, with 15 bases in between. Per the germline V gene, CDR1 is MDHEN and CDR2 is SYDVKM. The CDR3 consists of 16 residues. This chain's CDR3 is CASSPSLTGAKNIQYF. The DNA of the CDR3 is TGTGCCAGCAGTCCCAGCCTTACAGGGGCCAAAAACATTCAGTACTTC.

The V call is TRBV11-3, the J call TRBJ1-3; D may be TRBD1 (5 bases). Germline V gene sequence: CDR1 SGHNT, CDR2 YENEEA. The CDR3 has 14 amino acids. Trimming removed 4 bases at V and 4 bases at J, with 11 bases between. This chain's CDR3 is CASSSPGPGNTIYF. In DNA form, the CDR3 reads TGTGCCAGCAGCTCACCGGGGCCGGGAAACACCATATATTTT.

By share, this clone ranks as medium-sized (0.01 to 0.1%). This chain uses TRBV11-3 with TRBJ2-5; no reliable D call. Germline V gene sequence: CDR1 SGHNT, CDR2 YENEEA. V was pared by 5 bases and J by 0 bases, with 10 bases between. The CDR3 length is 14 residues. CDR3: CASSLNANQETQYF. The DNA of the CDR3 is TGTGCCAGCAGCCTTAATGCCAACCAAGAGACCCAGTACTTC.

In this sample, this clone is large. This chain links TRBV29-1 with TRBJ1-1; D unclear. Per the germline V gene, CDR1 is SQVTM and CDR2 is ANQGSEA. This CDR3 region has 13 residues. V lost 5 bases to trimming and J lost 2 bases, with 12 bases between them. The CDR3 region is CSVSTATNTEAFF. CDR3 coding DNA: TGCAGCGTTAGTACAGCCACTAACACTGAAGCTTTCTTT.

The V and J genes are TRBV14 and TRBJ2-7, with 7 bases lining up with TRBD2. The CDR3 has 16 amino acids. The junction had 6 bases not matched to a gene; V was cut back by 0 bases and J by 1 base. The germline V gene encodes CDR1 SGHDN and CDR2 FVKESK. The CDR3 sequence is CASSQDSAAGSYEQYF. The DNA of the CDR3 is TGTGCCAGCAGCCAAGACTCGGCAGCGGGGTCCTACGAGCAGTACTTC.

The J gene is TRBJ2-7, the V gene TRBV14; D not certain. V was trimmed by 1 base and J by 6 bases, leaving 10 bases between them. The germline V gene has CDR1 SGHDN and CDR2 FVKESK. This CDR3 has 13 amino acids. The CDR3 nucleotides are TGTGCCAGCAGCCAAGTTAGGGCTGCCGAGCAGTACTTC. Translating gives CASSQVRAAEQYF.

In this sample, this clone turned up once. V is TRBV5-1 and J is TRBJ1-1; D not certain. Germline V CDR1 and CDR2: SGHRS, YFSETQ. The V end was cut by 4 bases, the J end by 0 bases, with 13 bases between. The CDR3 has 15 amino acids. The chain's CDR3 is CASSPWPGMNTEAFF. The CDR3 region has the DNA TGCGCCAGCAGCCCCTGGCCAGGTATGAACACTGAAGCTTTCTTT.

A few counts support this clone. J is TRBJ2-1 and V is TRBV11-3; 7 bases are shared with TRBD2. J gave up 7 bases and V 5 bases, and 14 bases lay outside the gene matches. The CDR3 totals 16 residues. Germline lookup yields CDR1 SGHNT and CDR2 YENEEA. CDR3 in DNA: TGTGCCAGCAGCCTGCCGGGGGGTGGCAGGGTGAATGAGCAGTTCTTC. This translates into CASSLPGGGRVNEQFF.